This note documents a single TCR beta chain sequence. The data derive from a study of blood T cell repertoires in COVID-19. Turning to the study itself: T cells, B-cell-depleted T cells, or PBMCs supplied cDNA or gDNA.

Measured with immunoSEQ multiplex PCR; TCRdb has only the in-frame clones, and not every one. The sample includes about 59,000 clones, around 77% of them seen just once. Germline V lookup: CDR1 MRHNA, CDR2 SNTAGT. With 2 bases removed from V and 1 base from J, the gap between germline ends came to 27 bases. This CDR3 is 20 amino acids long. The chain has TRBV6-4 and TRBJ2-7; D might be TRBD1 (6 bases). The clonotype was recovered from a man aged 60 to 69 with acute or convalescent COVID-19. Sequencing used peripheral blood. The CDR3 loop is CASSDDISRDTYSYSYEQYF. The CDR3 DNA reads as TGTGCCAGCAGTGACGACATAAGCCGGGACACTTACTCGTATTCCTACGAGCAGTACTTC.